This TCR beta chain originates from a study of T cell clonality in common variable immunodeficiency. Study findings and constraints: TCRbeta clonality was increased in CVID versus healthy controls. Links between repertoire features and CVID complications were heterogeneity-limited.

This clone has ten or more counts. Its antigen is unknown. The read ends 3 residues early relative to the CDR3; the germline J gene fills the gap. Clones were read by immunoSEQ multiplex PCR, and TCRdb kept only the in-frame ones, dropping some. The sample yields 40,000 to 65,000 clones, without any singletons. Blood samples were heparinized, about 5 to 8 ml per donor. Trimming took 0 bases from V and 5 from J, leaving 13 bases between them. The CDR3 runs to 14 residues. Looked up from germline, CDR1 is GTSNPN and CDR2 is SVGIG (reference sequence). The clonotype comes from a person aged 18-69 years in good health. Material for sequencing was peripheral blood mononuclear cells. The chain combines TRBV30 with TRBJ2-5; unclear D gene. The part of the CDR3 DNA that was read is TGTGCCTGGAGTGTTTATCAGGTTGGGGAGACC. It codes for CAWSVYQVGET. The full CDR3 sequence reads CAWSVYQVGETQYF.